The 6 T cell receptor beta chains below were found in one sample sequenced in a study of tumor-infiltrating lymphocytes in primary liver carcinoma. The input was approximately 500 ng total RNA; TCR beta cDNA was made from it with a constant-region primer. A slightly modified ARM-PCR protocol with three nested multiplex PCR rounds produced these TCR beta libraries. With TRBV1-TRBV30 forward primers and a C-beta reverse primer, the first two PCR rounds were run for around 11 cycles each. Each CDR3 protein gets one entry after TCRdb re-called the multiplex PCR reads with MiXCR. This table has about 200,000 distinct CDR3 sequences, 65% appearing once. Unsorted whole blood supplied the blood RNA, and germline DNA was isolated too. The specimen was peripheral blood. Receptors were obtained from a woman aged 55-70 years with primary liver carcinoma and hepatitis B virus infection.

This clonotype has ten or more counts. The rearrangement uses TRBV30 and TRBJ1-1, with D unclear. This CDR3 contains 14 residues. Germline values: CDR1 GTSNPN, CDR2 SVGIG (reference sequence). Trimming pared 0 bases from V and 1 base from J, leaving 9 bases between. DNA of the CDR3: TGTGCCTGGAGTGTAGTAGCGCCGAACACTGAAGCTTTCTTT. Protein sequence: CAWSVVAPNTEAFF.

This clonotype has ten or more counts. V gene TRBV6-5 combines with J gene TRBJ1-4, with TRBD1 matching over 7 bases. Germline trimming cut 5 bases from V and 0 bases from J; bases unmatched to any gene: 18. Germline V gene data show CDR1 as MNHEY and CDR2 as SVGAGI. The CDR3 spans 20 residues. Written as DNA, the CDR3 is TGTGCCAGCAGTGTCCTGTGGTCAGGGGGAAGGCCATCAACTAATGAAAAACTGTTTTTT. This sequence encodes CASSVLWSGGRPSTNEKLFF.

The V and J genes are TRBV6-6 and TRBJ2-7; D unresolved. Trimming shortened V by 4 bases and J by 4 bases, and 8 bases separated the two germline ends. Looked up from germline, CDR1 is MNHNY and CDR2 is SVGAGI (reference sequence). The length of the CDR3 is 12 residues. CDR3 nucleotides: TGTGCCAGCAGTTCACAGACATACGAGCAGTACTTC. Protein sequence: CASSSQTYEQYF.

The chain is built from TRBV12-3 or TRBV12-4 and TRBJ1-6; 8 bases are shared with TRBD1. The CDR3 length is 19 residues. V shed 5 bases, J shed 5 bases, and the junction held 17 bases outside the gene matches. The DNA of the CDR3 is TGTGCCAGCAGTATAGTACTAGGACAGGGTGGGGGGAATAATTCACCCCTCCACTTT. Its translation is CASSIVLGQGGGNNSPLHF.

As for this clonotype: The DNA is omitted, as the CDR3 cannot be located on it reliably, and the CDR3 follows TCRdb's listing. V is TRBV11-2 and J is TRBJ1-2; the table's TRBD1 call for D was not verified on the DNA. Both ends counted, the CDR3 spans 15 residues. Germline CDR1 is SGHAT and CDR2 is FQNNGV. The CDR3: CAGSHTGGRDYGCTF.

The chain has TRBV11-2 and TRBJ2-1; 12 nucleotides align to TRBD2. J was trimmed by 8 bases and V by 7 bases; bases with no gene match: 15. In germline, CDR1 is SGHAT, CDR2 FQNNGV. This CDR3 contains 17 residues. The CDR3 DNA is TGTGCCAGCATCCGGACTAGCGGGAAGGCCGACTATGATGAGCAGTTCTTC. It translates to CASIRTSGKADYDEQFF.